This T cell receptor (beta chain) comes out of a study of T cell responses to AZD1222 COVID-19 vaccine. General study points: Repertoire samples came only from after the peak T cell response.

As regards this clone: As yet, its antigen is unknown.

Some clones are missing from TCRdb's copy, which holds only in-frame ones; the method was immunoSEQ multiplex PCR. This repertoire shows approximately 94,000 clones, around 87% found once; its top ten account for about a sixth. The CDR3 sequence is 16 residues long. V shed 5 bases and J shed 0 bases, with 17 bases lying between them. Per germline, CDR1 SEHNR and CDR2 FQNEAQ (reference sequence). V and J are TRBV7-9 and TRBJ2-7; possible D gene TRBD1, 6 bases. Specimen: peripheral blood, collected on day 0 of AZD1222 vaccination. This TCR derives from an adult in good health. Here the CDR3 reads CASSPLLDRSSYEQYF. The CDR3 DNA is TGTGCCAGCAGCCCATTACTGGACAGAAGCTCCTACGAGCAGTACTTC.